A selection of T cell receptor beta chains follows, all from one sample in a study of beta chain features in type 1 diabetes. Profiling relied on immunoSEQ multiplex PCR, and the TCRdb table lists in-frame clones only, not all of them. Of 310,000 or so clones in the sample, around 9.3% were seen once. Sequences were obtained from central memory CD4+ T cells from blood. These receptors were collected from a man aged 25 to 45 with type 1 diabetes. The CDR3 runs from the conserved cysteine through the conserved F or W. The D gene is left open where the match is weak. Clone size is not always given. Where it is, it says once, few, many or a class for expanded clones.

cdr3_nt cdr3_aa clone_size d_call j_call v_call
TGTGCCAGTATATCGGTTGCCTCTGGGGCCAACGTCCTGACTTTC CASISVASGANVLTF many . TRBJ2-6 TRBV19
TGTGCCAGCAGTGCCAACAGGGCAGAGACCCAGTACTTC CASSANRAETQYF . . TRBJ2-5 TRBV2
TGTGCCACGGGACAGCAGCTCTATGGCTACACCTTC CATGQQLYGYTF few TRBD1 TRBJ1-2 TRBV28
TGTGCCAGCGGGGGACAGGGATGGACTGAAGCTTTCTTT CASGGQGWTEAFF many TRBD1 TRBJ1-1 TRBV2
TGTGCCAGCAGCACCACACTGGGGGTAGGCAGGGCCTACGAGCAGTACTTC CASSTTLGVGRAYEQYF few . TRBJ2-7 TRBV7-9
TGCGCCAGCAGCCAGGGGACTCCACGGGACTATGGCTACACCTTC CASSQGTPRDYGYTF . . TRBJ1-2 TRBV4-3
TGTGCCAGCAGTTACTCGTCGGATTCACCCCTCCACTTT CASSYSSDSPLHF few . TRBJ1-6 TRBV6-6
TGCGCCAGCAGCACCTTGAACACTGAAGCTTTCTTT CASSTLNTEAFF few . TRBJ1-1 TRBV10-2
TGTGCCCCCCATGGTCTTTACAATGAGCAGTTCTTC CAPHGLYNEQFF . . TRBJ2-1 TRBV10-3
TGTGCCAGCAGCCCCCGGGGTAGCGGGGGCTCCTACGAGCAGTACTTC CASSPRGSGGSYEQYF . TRBD2 TRBJ2-7 TRBV9
TGTGCCAGCAGCAAAGGGAGAGAGGGACACGGATGCACCGGGGAGCTGTTTTTT CASSKGREGHGCTGELFF many . TRBJ2-2 TRBV21-1
TGCGCCAGCAGCCAAGTTTGGGACAGGGCTTCACCCCTCCACTTT CASSQVWDRASPLHF . TRBD1 TRBJ1-6 TRBV4-3
TGCGCCAGTTCTCCGGGACAGGGAGCAACAGATACGCAGTATTTT CASSPGQGATDTQYF . TRBD1 TRBJ2-3 TRBV5-1
TGTGCCAGCACAAACAGGGACGAGCAGTACTTC CASTNRDEQYF few . TRBJ2-7 TRBV2
TGCGCCAGCAGCTTGTATTCGGGGGCCGAAGAGACCCAGTACTTC CASSLYSGAEETQYF few . TRBJ2-5 TRBV5-1
TGCGCCAGCTCTGGAAGCGGGGGAGAGCAGTTCTTC CASSGSGGEQFF . TRBD2 TRBJ2-1 TRBV10-1
TGTGCCAGCAGTCGTGCAACTAATGAAAAACTGTTTTTT CASSRATNEKLFF many . TRBJ1-4 TRBV27
TGTGCCAGCAGTGGTGTCGAGGGGGCAGGGCTCTTTTACGAGCAGTACTTC CASSGVEGAGLFYEQYF few TRBD1 TRBJ2-7 TRBV25-1
TGTGCCATCTTTACTAGCAGCACCTACAATGAGCAGTTCTTC CAIFTSSTYNEQFF . . TRBJ2-1 TRBV6-1
TGTGCCAGCAGCGAGACAGGGGAGGGCGAAAAACTGTTTTTT CASSETGEGEKLFF few TRBD1 TRBJ1-4 TRBV7-9
TGTGCCAGCACCCAACGACGGGGGTCTTGGGGCAATCAGCCCCAGCATTTT CASTQRRGSWGNQPQHF few . TRBJ1-5 TRBV16
TGTGCCAGCAGCCCCAGAGGCTACGAGCAGTACTTC CASSPRGYEQYF . . TRBJ2-7 TRBV7-2
TGCGCCAGCAGCCCCACAGGGGGCGAGTGGGAGACCCAGTACTTC CASSPTGGEWETQYF . TRBD1 TRBJ2-5 TRBV5-1
TGCAGCGTTGAACGGGGCGGTTTGGAGACCCAGTACTTC CSVERGGLETQYF many . TRBJ2-5 TRBV29-1
TGTGCCAGCAGCTTAGCGGGTAATGACAATCAGCCCCAGCATTTT CASSLAGNDNQPQHF . . TRBJ1-5 TRBV7-2
TGTGCCAGCAGCGTGGGACTCCAGAACACTGAAGCTTTCTTT CASSVGLQNTEAFF few . TRBJ1-1 TRBV9
TGCGCCAGCAGCTTGGCCCCAGGCCTCTACGAGCAGTACTTC CASSLAPGLYEQYF . . TRBJ2-7 TRBV5-1